What follows are 26 T cell receptor beta chains derived from one specimen sequenced in a study of OX40 agonist ivuxolimab in advanced cancers. Receptors were amplified or captured by the immunoSEQ multiplex PCR assay. TCRdb took over this immuneACCESS table, retaining in-frame rearrangements with V and J assigned. Such tables are incomplete; in checked studies, under half of the missing clones stem from an unresolved V gene, and the remainder is unexplained. The sample includes 44,000 or so clones, with 70% to 80% observed a single time. Approximately 2% of the sample goes to the ten largest clones. The material was CD4+ or CD8+ T cells sorted from blood, obtained in a trial of the OX40 agonist ivuxolimab. These receptors originate from an adult with an advanced solid tumor such as melanoma, head and neck, liver or kidney cancer.

The chain has TRBV5-8 and TRBJ1-1; tentative D call: TRBD1 (6 bases). This CDR3 spans 15 amino acids. V lost 2 bases and J 5 bases, leaving 16 bases between the germline ends. The germline CDR1 and CDR2 sequences are SGHTS and YDEGEE. CDR3 sequence reads: CASSLEQGGGTEAFF. The CDR3 DNA follows: TGTGCCAGCAGCTTAGAACAGGGCGGCGGGACTGAAGCTTTCTTT.

This clone was counted only a few times. The chain links TRBV14 to TRBJ2-3; a possible D gene is TRBD2 (5 bases). CDR1 is SGHDN, CDR2 FVKESK, per germline. Between the trimmed V and J ends, which lost 1 base and 2 bases, there was a span of 16 bases. The CDR3 sequence is 17 residues long. CDR3 DNA sequence: TGTGCCAGCAGCCAAGGAGGTCTAGCTCAAAACACAGATACGCAGTATTTT. Protein product: CASSQGGLAQNTDTQYF.

The rearrangement uses TRBV6-5 and TRBJ1-2, with D possibly TRBD1 on 5 matching bases. Trimming left V 4 bases short and J 8 bases short, with 17 bases between. The CDR3 has 14 amino acids. Germline V gene sequence: CDR1 MNHEY, CDR2 SVGAGI. The CDR3 bases are TGTGCCAGCAGTTTACTAGGGGTGGGTAGCGGCTACACCTTC. It encodes CASSLLGVGSGYTF.

V and J are TRBV10-3 and TRBJ2-1; D is ambiguous. The germline CDR1 and CDR2 sequences are ENHRY and SYGVKD. This CDR3 comprises 13 residues. V was trimmed by 2 bases and J by 3 bases, leaving 5 bases between them. The CDR3 sequence: CAISEAGYNEQFF. The CDR3 DNA reads TGTGCCATCAGTGAGGCAGGCTACAATGAGCAGTTCTTC.

This clone is a singleton in its sample. The chain couples TRBV5-6 to TRBJ2-7; no clear D gene. CDR1 SGHDT and CDR2 YYEEEE come from the germline V gene. The CDR3 runs to 11 residues. The V gene lost 1 base and the J gene lost 6 bases, with 5 bases spanning the gap. In DNA, the CDR3 is TGTGCCAGCAGCTTGTTTGGCGAGCAGTACTTC. This codes for CASSLFGEQYF.

J is TRBJ1-4 and V is TRBV15; 7 bases line up with TRBD1. The trim removed 3 bases at V and 11 bases at J, leaving 15 bases unmatched. The CDR3 has 16 residues. Germline V lookup: CDR1 LNHNV, CDR2 YYDKDF (reference sequence). The CDR3 bases are TGTGCCACCAGCAGTCCTGCCTTAGGACAGGCGCGGAAACTGTTTTTT. Its translation is CATSSPALGQARKLFF.

The J gene is TRBJ2-2, the V gene TRBV19; D is perhaps TRBD1 (6 bases). V shed 5 bases and J shed 0 bases, with 10 bases lying between them. The CDR3 covers 15 residues. Germline CDR1 and CDR2: LNHDA and SQIVND (reference sequence). The CDR3, as DNA: TGTGCCAGTAGTCCGGGACACACGAACACCGGGGAGCTGTTTTTT. Its translation is CASSPGHTNTGELFF.

This chain links TRBV7-2 with TRBJ2-2; 10 nucleotides align to TRBD2. The germline V gene encodes CDR1 SGHTA and CDR2 FQGNSA. V shed 4 bases and J 3 bases; nucleotides not matched to a gene: 5. The CDR3 runs to 16 residues. CDR3 residues: CASSSPSGGDTGELFF. The CDR3 bases are TGTGCCAGCAGCTCCCCCAGCGGGGGGGACACCGGGGAGCTGTTTTTT.

This chain joins TRBV19 and TRBJ1-2; 9 nucleotides line up with TRBD1. The CDR3 runs 13 residues. The V segment lost 6 bases and the J segment 6 bases; nucleotides outside the gene matches: 5. Germline V gene sequence: CDR1 LNHDA, CDR2 SQIVND (reference sequence). The CDR3 DNA reads TGTGCCAGTAGACCGGGACAGGGACATGGCTACACCTTC. Translated, it gives CASRPGQGHGYTF.

This chain connects TRBV5-6 to TRBJ1-2; D is unresolved. Germline V gene sequence: CDR1 SGHDT, CDR2 YYEEEE. Trimming took 4 bases from V and 7 from J, leaving 23 bases between them. This CDR3 comprises 16 residues. The CDR3 DNA reads as TGTGCCAGCAGCCACCGTGGCCCCATATATATAACTGGCTACACCTTC. As protein: CASSHRGPIYITGYTF.

The chain combines TRBV4-3 with TRBJ1-2; D is unresolved. The CDR3 totals 16 residues. CDR1 is LGHNA and CDR2 is YSLEER in the germline V gene. The V and J ends lost 1 base and 4 bases respectively, with 16 bases between them. The CDR3 protein is CASSQGSRISGYGYTF. Written as DNA, the CDR3 is TGCGCCAGCAGCCAAGGAAGTCGGATTTCAGGCTATGGCTACACCTTC.

V usage is TRBV7-8 and J usage is TRBJ1-1; D remains ambiguous. This CDR3 is 14 amino acids long. Germline V gene lookup returns CDR1 SGHVS and CDR2 FQNEAQ. Between the trimmed V and J ends, which lost 1 base and 3 bases, there was a span of 9 bases. In DNA form, the CDR3 reads TGTGCCAGCAGCTTAGGGGCACAGCACACTGAAGCTTTCTTT. This gives the protein CASSLGAQHTEAFF.

The chain has TRBV6-5 and TRBJ1-2; D is uncertain. Germline V gene data show CDR1 as MNHEY and CDR2 as SVGAGI. With 3 bases removed from V and 6 bases from J, the gap between germline ends came to 5 bases. This CDR3 spans 11 amino acids. CDR3 in DNA: TGTGCCAGCAGTTATGAGGATGGCTACACCTTC. As protein: CASSYEDGYTF.

The V gene is TRBV15, the J gene TRBJ2-5; 8 positions match TRBD1. V trimming: 2 bases; J trimming: 1 base; junction bases outside the gene matches: 3. The CDR3 length is 15 residues. CDR1 and CDR2 (germline): LNHNV, YYDKDF (reference sequence). The CDR3 sequence is CATSRKTGVQETQYF. CDR3 DNA sequence: TGTGCCACCAGCAGAAAGACAGGGGTCCAAGAGACCCAGTACTTC.

This chain uses TRBV5-4 with TRBJ1-1; 9 bases line up with TRBD1. Unmatched junction bases numbered 13, after V lost 5 bases and J lost 8 bases. The CDR3 totals 15 residues. Germline assignment: CDR1 SGHNT and CDR2 YYREEE (reference sequence). CDR3 loop: CASSSRRDRVREAFF. CDR3 bases: TGTGCCAGCAGTTCCAGGAGGGACAGGGTTAGGGAAGCTTTCTTT.

This chain uses TRBV2 with TRBJ2-7; 7 bases line up with TRBD1. This CDR3 is built from 15 residues. Unmatched junction bases numbered 11, after V lost 6 bases and J lost 3 bases. Per the germline V gene, CDR1 is SNHLY and CDR2 is FYNNEI. CDR3 sequence reads: CASSAAQGTFYEQYF. CDR3 nucleotide sequence: TGTGCCAGCAGCGCGGCACAGGGGACGTTCTACGAGCAGTACTTC.

The genes are TRBV19 and TRBJ2-7; 8 nucleotides align to TRBD1. The CDR3 has 16 residues. V trimming: 4 bases; J trimming: 5 bases; junction bases outside the gene matches: 13. Germline V lookup: CDR1 LNHDA, CDR2 SQIVND (reference sequence). The CDR3 protein is CASSRRDRSTGDEQYF. The CDR3 DNA reads as TGTGCCAGTAGTAGGCGGGACAGGTCCACGGGGGACGAGCAGTACTTC.

The J gene is TRBJ1-5, the V gene TRBV28; D is ambiguous. Germline-derived CDR1 and CDR2 are MDHEN and SYDVKM. The CDR3 is 14 residues long. The V gene lost 4 bases and the J gene lost 6 bases, with 13 bases spanning the gap. The chain's CDR3 is CASSSPEKGQPQHF. Here the CDR3 DNA reads TGTGCCAGCAGTTCCCCTGAAAAGGGTCAGCCCCAGCATTTT.

The chain has TRBV7-2 and TRBJ2-7; D possibly corresponds to TRBD2 (6 bases). V was pared by 1 base and J by 4 bases, with 8 bases between. Germline CDR1 SGHTA, CDR2 FQGNSA. The CDR3 has 13 amino acids. CDR3 sequence reads: CASSLVSGYEQYF. The CDR3 DNA follows: TGTGCCAGCAGCTTAGTTAGCGGATACGAGCAGTACTTC.

V is TRBV5-6 and J is TRBJ1-1; D unclear. This CDR3 comprises 18 residues. Germline CDR1 and CDR2: SGHDT and YYEEEE. Trimming removed 0 bases at V and 0 bases at J, with 18 bases between. CDR3 protein: CASSLVFGSETMNTEAFF. The CDR3 nucleotides are TGTGCCAGCAGCTTGGTTTTCGGGTCAGAAACTATGAACACTGAAGCTTTCTTT.

The chain links TRBV18 to TRBJ1-3; D is undetermined. CDR1 is KGHSH, CDR2 LQKENI, per germline. The CDR3 spans 14 residues. V lost 8 bases and J lost 1, with 12 bases in between. The CDR3 sequence is CASKPGISGNTIYF. The CDR3 DNA follows: TGTGCCAGCAAACCGGGGATTTCTGGAAACACCATATATTTT.

The chain combines TRBV6-5 with TRBJ1-2; no firm D call. The germline CDR1 and CDR2 sequences are MNHEY and SVGAGI. The CDR3 is made up of 14 amino acids. The V end was cut by 6 bases, the J end by 2 bases, with 13 bases between. The DNA of the CDR3 is TGTGCCAGCAGGCGGGGAGTAGGAAACTATGGCTACACCTTC. Amino acid sequence: CASRRGVGNYGYTF.

The genes are TRBV7-2 and TRBJ2-7; either TRBD1 or TRBD2 may supply D (5 bases each). CDR1 and CDR2 from the germline V gene are SGHTA and FQGNSA. The length of the CDR3 is 15 residues. The V and J ends lost 5 bases and 2 bases respectively, with 16 bases between them. The DNA of the CDR3 is TGTGCCAGCAGCACGGACGGGACGCCAACCTACGAGCAGTACTTC. It encodes CASSTDGTPTYEQYF. The whole variable domain, filled in from reference TRBV7-2 and TRBJ2-7, reads GAGVSQSPSNKVTEKGKDVELRCDPISGHTALYWYRQSLGQGLEFLIYFQGNSAPDKSGLPSDRFSAERTGGSVSTLTIQRTQQEDSAVYLCASSTDGTPTYEQYFGPGTRLTVT.

This clone turned up a few times. This chain uses TRBV19 with TRBJ2-3, with no clear D. The V gene lost 5 bases and the J gene lost 3 bases, with 15 bases spanning the gap. Germline CDR1 reads LNHDA; CDR2 reads SQIVND (reference sequence). The CDR3 is 15 amino acids. The CDR3 spells CASSRPSPGTDTQYF. The CDR3 bases are TGTGCCAGTAGTCGGCCTTCCCCCGGGACAGATACGCAGTATTTT.

The chain links TRBV28 to TRBJ1-6, with D possibly being TRBD1 (6 bases). V was pared by 6 bases and J by 9 bases, with 18 bases between. Germline V gene sequence: CDR1 MDHEN, CDR2 SYDVKM. CDR3 length equals 15 residues. The CDR3 loop is CASSERNRDFSPLHF. CDR3 nucleotides: TGTGCCAGCAGCGAAAGGAACAGGGATTTTTCACCCCTCCACTTT.

The DNA of the CDR3 is TGTGCCAGCAGCCAAGATATCGGCGGGAGATTTAGTGAGCAGTTCTTC. It yields the protein CASSQDIGGRFSEQFF. J is TRBJ2-1 and V is TRBV4-2, with 7 nucleotides matching TRBD2. There are 16 residues in the CDR3. Trimming cost V 0 bases and J 9 bases; bases outside gene matches: 11. Germline CDR1 and CDR2: LGHNA and YNFKEQ.